This TCR beta chain was recorded in a study of blood T cells in healthy people across ages. For the second PCR, which ran for roughly 7 to 11 cycles, a sample-barcoded 5' primer and a J-beta primer mix were used. Using its own MiXCR run on the 5' RACE reads, TCRdb lists one record per CDR3 protein. The sample contains more than 800,000 distinct CDR3 sequences, 45% of which appear only once. Whole-study results and caveats: Comparison with aged donors showed that long-lived donors had more naive CD4+ cells and higher diversity.

The people who gave samples were healthy Caucasians from Russia, aged about 6 to 95. A remark on this clonotype: The antigen remains unidentified.

The germline gives CDR1 SGHRS, CDR2 YFSETQ. The CDR3 loop spans 14 amino acids. Trimming took 4 bases from V and 4 from J, leaving 13 bases between them. The clonotype originates from a woman aged 55-70 years in good health. Sequenced sample: blood. V is TRBV5-1 and J is TRBJ2-3; TRBD1 or TRBD2 may be the D gene (6 bases each). The CDR3 loop is CASSPEGGADTQYF. CDR3 nucleotide sequence: TGCGCCAGCAGCCCCGAGGGGGGCGCAGATACGCAGTATTTT.